This T cell receptor (beta chain) emerged from a study of identical twins. Each CDR3 protein gets one entry after TCRdb re-called the 5' RACE reads with MiXCR. The top ten hold roughly 15% of the sample, which has approximately 230,000 distinct CDR3 sequences, 6.5% to 8% seen once. A few counts support this clonotype. These data also featured in a second study, about T cells expressing NK-cell markers. That source notes: The authors derived TCR beta repertoires from sorted CD3+CD56+NKG2C+, CD3+CD56+NKG2C- and CD3+CD56-NKG2C+ T cells.

Input material: CD8+ T cells sorted from blood. The sequence was collected from a woman aged 18-35 years in good health.

CDR3 in amino acids: CSVAYTSGATDTQYF. The DNA of the CDR3 is TGCAGCGTTGCATATACTAGCGGTGCCACAGATACGCAGTATTTT. The chain employs TRBV29-1 and TRBJ2-3; TRBD2 aligns across 8 bases. Germline assignment: CDR1 SQVTM and CDR2 ANQGSEA. The CDR3 is 15 amino acids. V shed 4 bases, J shed 2 bases, and the junction held 8 bases outside the gene matches.